One sample yielded the 3 T cell receptor beta chains listed below, sequenced in a study of blood T cell repertoires in COVID-19. Method: immunoSEQ multiplex PCR; TCRdb's copy keeps in-frame clones and lacks some. The sample yields approximately 390,000 clones, 80% to 90% seen once. The sequenced sample was peripheral blood. The receptors originated from an older woman with COVID-19, enrolled during active disease.

J is TRBJ1-2 and V is TRBV13; D is uncertain. V was cut by 1 base and J by 6 bases, with 12 bases left in between. The CDR3 is made up of 14 amino acids. Germline-derived CDR1 and CDR2 are PRHDT and FYEKMQ (reference sequence). The CDR3 sequence is CASSLEGGNHGYTF. CDR3 in DNA: TGTGCCAGCAGCTTAGAAGGAGGGAACCATGGCTACACCTTC.

The genes are TRBV10-3 and TRBJ2-7; 7 nucleotides agree with TRBD1. V trimming: 6 bases; J trimming: 2 bases; junction bases outside the gene matches: 4. CDR1 and CDR2 from the germline V gene are ENHRY and SYGVKD. The CDR3 consists of 13 residues. The CDR3 sequence: CAIRKGTAYEQYF. Here the CDR3 DNA reads TGTGCCATCAGGAAAGGGACAGCCTACGAGCAGTACTTC.

The chain is built from TRBV19 and TRBJ1-1, with 8 bases aligning to TRBD1. The CDR3 spans 17 residues. V gave up 3 bases and J gave up 3 bases; unmatched junction bases: 12. In germline, CDR1 is LNHDA, CDR2 SQIVND (reference sequence). This CDR3 reads CASSIRDRISADTEAFF. The CDR3 bases are TGTGCCAGTAGTATCCGGGACAGGATCTCGGCGGACACTGAAGCTTTCTTT.